A single sample gave rise to the 11 T cell receptor beta chains below, sequenced in a study of shared clonotypes between healthy human individuals. Using immunoSEQ multiplex PCR, the repertoire was profiled, and TCRdb retains in-frame clones only, with some absent. The table shows under 1,100,000 clones, with approximately 76% occurring only once. What was sequenced was memory CD4+ T cells sorted from blood. Subset of the sample: CD45RA-negative fraction. These receptor sequences come from a man aged 18 to 30 in good health.

J is TRBJ2-1 and V is TRBV4-3, with D perhaps TRBD2 (5 bases). This CDR3 spans 15 amino acids. Trimming pared 0 bases from V and 6 bases from J, leaving 12 bases between. From germline, CDR1 is LGHNA and CDR2 YSLEER. The CDR3 spells CASSQDSASFNEQFF. CDR3 nucleotide sequence: TGCGCCAGCAGCCAAGATAGCGCTTCGTTCAATGAGCAGTTCTTC.

The V call is TRBV15, the J call TRBJ2-7; D perhaps matches TRBD2 (5 bases). Germline V gene lookup returns CDR1 LNHNV and CDR2 YYDKDF (reference sequence). The CDR3 loop spans 12 amino acids. Deletions cut 3 bases from V and 6 bases from J, with 9 bases between. CDR3 nucleotide sequence: TGTGCCACCAGCAGGGACTGGGCCGAGCAGTACTTC. Its protein product is CATSRDWAEQYF.

This clone has more than one count but fewer than ten. This rearrangement joins TRBV7-9 to TRBJ1-4; D uncertain. V lost 5 bases and J 11 bases, leaving 12 bases between the germline ends. The CDR3 is made up of 12 amino acids. From germline, CDR1 is SEHNR and CDR2 FQNEAQ (reference sequence). The CDR3 region has the DNA TGTGCCAGCAGCCCACCCGGGGTGAAACTGTTTTTT. This codes for CASSPPGVKLFF.

This clone appeared a single time. The chain recombines TRBV7-3 with TRBJ1-5, with TRBD1 as a possible D gene (5 bases). This CDR3 is built from 14 residues. The V gene lost 2 bases and the J gene lost 6 bases, with 11 bases spanning the gap. Germline CDR1 is SGHTA and CDR2 is FQGTGA. CDR3: CASSLEGASQPQHF. CDR3 sequence (DNA): TGTGCCAGCAGCTTAGAAGGGGCGAGTCAGCCCCAGCATTTT.

V and J are TRBV10-3 and TRBJ2-5, with unresolved D. The CDR3 sequence is 10 residues long. Per germline, CDR1 ENHRY and CDR2 SYGVKD. V shed 11 bases and J shed 3 bases, with 7 bases lying between them. The CDR3 here is CAPEKETQYF. CDR3 DNA: TGTGCCCCAGAAAAAGAGACCCAGTACTTC.

Regarding this clone: In the same sample, other DNA sequences code for this CDR3. V and J are TRBV6-5 and TRBJ1-2; D gene unclear. Between the trimmed V and J ends, which lost 6 bases and 4 bases, there was a span of 12 bases. The CDR3 length is 13 residues. Germline-derived CDR1 and CDR2 are MNHEY and SVGAGI. The CDR3 bases are TGTGCCAGCAGCCGAGGACTTGGCTATGGCTACACCTTC. This sequence encodes CASSRGLGYGYTF.

V usage is TRBV5-5 and J usage is TRBJ2-3, with D unclear. The CDR3 consists of 13 residues. V lost 3 bases to trimming and J lost 4 bases, with 9 bases between them. Per germline, CDR1 SGHKS and CDR2 YYEKEE (reference sequence). The CDR3 DNA reads as TGTGCCAGCAGCTACGTTGGAGCAGATACGCAGTATTTT. Amino acid sequence: CASSYVGADTQYF.

This clone was found a few times. The sample carries other DNA sequences with the same CDR3. The rearrangement joins TRBV30 to TRBJ2-5; 12 nucleotides align to TRBD2. The CDR3 contains 14 residues. V shed 7 bases, J shed 5 bases, and the junction held 8 bases outside the gene matches. CDR1 is GTSNPN and CDR2 is SVGIG in the germline V gene (reference sequence). The chain's CDR3 is CASRLAGARETQYF. The CDR3 DNA follows: TGTGCCTCGAGACTAGCGGGGGCTCGGGAGACCCAGTACTTC.

Only a few counts were recorded for this clone. Different DNA sequences within this sample yield the same CDR3. The V and J genes are TRBV5-1 and TRBJ1-2; 8 bases are shared with TRBD1. From germline, CDR1 is SGHRS and CDR2 YFSETQ. The V gene end was trimmed by 5 bases and the J gene end by 2 bases; junction bases not matched to a gene: 2. This CDR3 is 13 amino acids long. The CDR3 nucleotides read TGCGCCAGCAGTCGGACAGGGAACTATGGCTACACCTTC. It yields the protein CASSRTGNYGYTF.

The chain joins TRBV28 to TRBJ2-1; no firm D call. CDR1 and CDR2 from the germline V gene are MDHEN and SYDVKM. The length of the CDR3 is 11 residues. V lost 6 bases, J lost 7 bases, and 7 bases lay in between. Here the CDR3 DNA reads TGTGCCAGCAGAAACGAGAATGAGCAGTTCTTC. Translation: CASRNENEQFF.

The rearrangement links TRBV5-1 to TRBJ1-1; D not resolved. CDR3 size: 15 residues. The germline V gene encodes CDR1 SGHRS and CDR2 YFSETQ. V was shortened by 0 bases and J by 1 base, with 10 bases between the two germline ends. CDR3 bases: TGCGCCAGCAGCTTGGACGGGCAGAAGAACACTGAAGCTTTCTTT. It specifies CASSLDGQKNTEAFF.